This T cell receptor beta chain is from a study of T cells in women clearing cervical HPV infection. Study-wide context: Control women cleared a single incident HPV16 infection within 12 months. Study observations and caveats: Cases carried less TRBV6-7 than controls: roughly 0.11% versus 0.16%. It is unknown whether associations predate infection; no effector/memory or HPV-specific sorting.

For this clone: Its antigen is unidentified. The read is 3 residues too short to cover the CDR3 end, so that end is filled in from the germline J gene.

Sequencing used immunoSEQ multiplex PCR; TCRdb keeps in-frame clones, though not all of them. In all, the sample yields roughly 42,000 clones. The germline CDR1 and CDR2 sequences are KGHSH and LQKENI. V was pared by 6 bases and J by 2 bases, with 6 bases of the junction left unmatched. The CDR3 consists of 15 residues. V usage is TRBV18 and J usage is TRBJ2-1; 8 nucleotides line up with TRBD2. This clonotype was sampled from a woman between 18 and 70 years old with a cervical HPV16 infection that either progressed to CIN3+ or cleared (not recorded which). The material sequenced was blood buffy coat. Incomplete CDR3 DNA: TGTGCCAGCTCCCAACGGGGGGGGGCCTACAATGAG. As protein: CASSQRGGAYNE. The full CDR3 is CASSQRGGAYNEQFF.